Given below is one TCR beta chain in context. This entry belongs to a study of blood T cell repertoires in COVID-19. Study-level information: From the United States, Italy and Spain came samples of acute and convalescent COVID-19.

How the authors handled the data: Counts of nucleated cells, estimated from reference gene primer amplification, were obtained. TCRdb's copy holds only in-frame clones and misses some; the assay was immunoSEQ multiplex PCR. That table gives V, J and clone size, and the DNA gave D and trimming. The sample shows around 200,000 clones, 75% to 90% of them seen only once. Germline V gene data show CDR1 as SGHDN and CDR2 as FVKESK. Trimming took 1 base from V and 5 from J, leaving 12 bases between them. CDR3 length: 15 amino acids. The receptor's source is a man aged 25 to 40 with acute or convalescent COVID-19. Material for sequencing was peripheral blood. The chain has TRBV14 and TRBJ2-1, with D unresolved. In nucleotides, the CDR3 is TGTGCCAGCAGCCAAGCGTCAGTAAGAAACAATGAGCAGTTCTTC. This sequence encodes CASSQASVRNNEQFF.